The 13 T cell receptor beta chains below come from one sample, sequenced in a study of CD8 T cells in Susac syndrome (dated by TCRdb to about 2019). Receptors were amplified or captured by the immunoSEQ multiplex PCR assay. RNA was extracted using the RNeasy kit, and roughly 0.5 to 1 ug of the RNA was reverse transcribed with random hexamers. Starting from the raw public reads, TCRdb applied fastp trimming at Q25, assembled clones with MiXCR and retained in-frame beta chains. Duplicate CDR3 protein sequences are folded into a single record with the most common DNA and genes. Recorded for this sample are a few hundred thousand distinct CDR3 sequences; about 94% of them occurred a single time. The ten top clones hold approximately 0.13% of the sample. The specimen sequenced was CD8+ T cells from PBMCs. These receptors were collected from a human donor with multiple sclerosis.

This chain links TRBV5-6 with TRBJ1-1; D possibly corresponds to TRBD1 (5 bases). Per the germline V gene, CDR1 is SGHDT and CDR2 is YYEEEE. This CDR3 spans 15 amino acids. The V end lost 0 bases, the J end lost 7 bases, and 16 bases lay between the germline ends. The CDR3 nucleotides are TGTGCCAGCAGCTTGGGGGGCGAAGGGAGGCTTGAAGCTTTCTTT. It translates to CASSLGGEGRLEAFF.

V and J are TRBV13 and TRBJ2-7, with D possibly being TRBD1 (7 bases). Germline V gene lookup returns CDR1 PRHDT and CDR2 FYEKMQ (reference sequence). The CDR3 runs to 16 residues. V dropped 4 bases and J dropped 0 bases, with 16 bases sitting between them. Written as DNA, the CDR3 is TGTGCCAGCAGCTCGGGGCAGGGGGGAAGCTCCTACGAGCAGTACTTC. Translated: CASSSGQGGSSYEQYF.

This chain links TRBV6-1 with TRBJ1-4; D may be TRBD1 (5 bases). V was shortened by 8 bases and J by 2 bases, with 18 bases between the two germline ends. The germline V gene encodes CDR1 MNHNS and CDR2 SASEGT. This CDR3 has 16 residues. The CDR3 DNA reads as TGTGCCAGCGCAGACCGGCCGGGACCTACTAATGAAAAACTGTTTTTT. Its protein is CASADRPGPTNEKLFF.

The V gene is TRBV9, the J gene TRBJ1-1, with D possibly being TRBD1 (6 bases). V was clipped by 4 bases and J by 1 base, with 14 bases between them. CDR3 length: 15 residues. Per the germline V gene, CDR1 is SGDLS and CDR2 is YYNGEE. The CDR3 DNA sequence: TGTGCCAGCAGCCCGACGGGGGGCCCGAACACTGAAGCTTTCTTT. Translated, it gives CASSPTGGPNTEAFF.

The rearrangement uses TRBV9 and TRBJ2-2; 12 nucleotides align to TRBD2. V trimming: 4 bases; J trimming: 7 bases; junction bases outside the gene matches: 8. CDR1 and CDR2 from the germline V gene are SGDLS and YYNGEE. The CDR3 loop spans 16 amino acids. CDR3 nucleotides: TGTGCCAGCAGCACTCAGACTAGCGGGAGTGGCGGGGAGCTGTTTTTT. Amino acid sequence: CASSTQTSGSGGELFF.

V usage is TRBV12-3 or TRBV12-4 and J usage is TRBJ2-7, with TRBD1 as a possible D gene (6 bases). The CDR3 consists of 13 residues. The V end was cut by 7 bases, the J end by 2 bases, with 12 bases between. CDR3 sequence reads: CASNYGTPYEQYF. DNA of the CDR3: TGTGCCAGCAACTACGGGACACCCTACGAGCAGTACTTC.

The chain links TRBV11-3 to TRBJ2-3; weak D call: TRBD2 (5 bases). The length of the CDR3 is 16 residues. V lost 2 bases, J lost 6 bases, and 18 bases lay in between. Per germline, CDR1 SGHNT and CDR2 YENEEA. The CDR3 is CASSLRTFFGADTQYF. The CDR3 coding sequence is TGTGCCAGCAGCTTACGGACTTTCTTTGGAGCGGATACGCAGTATTTT.

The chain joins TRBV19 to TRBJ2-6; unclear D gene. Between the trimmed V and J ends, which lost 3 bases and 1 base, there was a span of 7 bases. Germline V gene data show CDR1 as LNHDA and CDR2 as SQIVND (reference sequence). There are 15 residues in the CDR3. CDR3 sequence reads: CASSMTPSGANVLTF. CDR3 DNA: TGTGCCAGTAGTATGACCCCTTCTGGGGCCAACGTCCTGACTTTC.

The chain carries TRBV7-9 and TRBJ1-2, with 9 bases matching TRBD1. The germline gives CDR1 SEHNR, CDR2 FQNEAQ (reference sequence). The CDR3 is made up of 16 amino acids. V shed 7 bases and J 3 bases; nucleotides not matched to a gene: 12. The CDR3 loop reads CASIFARTGADYGYTF. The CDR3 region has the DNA TGTGCCAGCATCTTCGCTAGGACAGGGGCGGACTATGGCTACACCTTC.

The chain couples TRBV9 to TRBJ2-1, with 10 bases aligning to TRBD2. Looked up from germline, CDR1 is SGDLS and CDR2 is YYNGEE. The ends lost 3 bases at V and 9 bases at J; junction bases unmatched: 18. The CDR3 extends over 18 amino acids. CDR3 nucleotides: TGTGCCAGCAGCGACCCCCTAGATAGAGCGGGAGGGCGGGGTGAGCAGTTCTTC. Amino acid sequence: CASSDPLDRAGGRGEQFF.

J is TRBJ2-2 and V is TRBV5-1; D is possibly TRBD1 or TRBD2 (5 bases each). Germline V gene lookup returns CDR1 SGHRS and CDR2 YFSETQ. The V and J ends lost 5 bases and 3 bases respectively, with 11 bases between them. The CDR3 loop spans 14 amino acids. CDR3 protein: CASSVVGDTGELFF. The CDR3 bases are TGCGCCAGCAGTGTGGTGGGGGACACCGGGGAGCTGTTTTTT.

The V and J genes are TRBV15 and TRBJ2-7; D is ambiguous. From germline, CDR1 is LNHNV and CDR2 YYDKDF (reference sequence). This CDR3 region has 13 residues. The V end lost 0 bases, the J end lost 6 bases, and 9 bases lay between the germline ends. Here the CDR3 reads CATSRERPAEQYF. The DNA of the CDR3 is TGTGCCACCAGCAGAGAGAGGCCCGCCGAGCAGTACTTC.

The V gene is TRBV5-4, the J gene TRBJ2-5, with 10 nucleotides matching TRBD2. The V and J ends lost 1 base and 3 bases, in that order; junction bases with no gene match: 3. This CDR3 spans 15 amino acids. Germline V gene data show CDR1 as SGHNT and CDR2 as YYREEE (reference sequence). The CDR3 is CASSLKGLAKETQYF. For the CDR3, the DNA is TGTGCCAGCAGCTTGAAGGGACTAGCGAAAGAGACCCAGTACTTC.